Following are 17 T cell receptor beta chains from one sample sequenced in a study of blood T cell repertoires in COVID-19. Generated by immunoSEQ multiplex PCR, the TCRdb table keeps only in-frame clones and is missing some. The profile shows fewer than 350,000 clones, approximately 91% of them singletons. The sequenced sample was PBMCs or T cells enriched from blood (not recorded which). Source of these receptors: a woman in her thirties or forties with acute COVID-19.

This chain links TRBV14 with TRBJ1-6; D unresolved. The V and J ends lost 0 bases and 10 bases respectively, with 13 bases between them. The CDR3 is 15 amino acids. Germline V gene lookup returns CDR1 SGHDN and CDR2 FVKESK. The CDR3 spells CASSQDSGVDSPLHF. The CDR3 DNA reads as TGTGCCAGCAGCCAAGATTCGGGAGTTGACTCACCCCTCCACTTT. The whole variable domain, remainder taken from reference TRBV14 and TRBJ1-6, is EAGVTQFPSHSVIEKGQTVTLRCDPISGHDNLYWYRRVMGKEIKFLLHFVKESKQDESGMPNNRFLAERTGGTYSTLKVQPAELEDSGVYFCASSQDSGVDSPLHFGNGTRLTVT.

The J gene is TRBJ1-3, the V gene TRBV19; the match to TRBD1 covers 7 bases. The V segment lost 6 bases and the J segment 0 bases; nucleotides outside the gene matches: 11. The germline gives CDR1 LNHDA, CDR2 SQIVND (reference sequence). This CDR3 spans 17 amino acids. CDR3 DNA sequence: TGTGCCAGTAGAAATCAGTCGGGACAGTCCTCTGGAAACACCATATATTTT. Translated: CASRNQSGQSSGNTIYF.

The chain employs TRBV6-1 and TRBJ2-1, with D possibly being TRBD2 (5 bases). Germline V gene lookup returns CDR1 MNHNS and CDR2 SASEGT. The V end was cut by 2 bases, the J end by 12 bases, with 8 bases between. The CDR3 consists of 11 residues. CDR3 protein: CASSESSLQFF. For the CDR3, the DNA is TGTGCCAGCAGTGAATCTAGCTTGCAGTTCTTC.

The chain has TRBV7-3 and TRBJ2-1; 16 bases map to TRBD2. This CDR3 is 16 amino acids long. After removal of 3 bases from V and 8 bases from J, the junction contained 4 bases not matched to a gene. CDR1 is SGHTA, CDR2 FQGTGA, per germline. CDR3 loop: CASSLGLAGGLDEQFF. The CDR3 DNA follows: TGTGCCAGCAGCTTGGGACTAGCGGGGGGGCTGGATGAGCAGTTCTTC.

This clone was recorded once. The CDR3 nucleotides read TGCGCCAGCAGCGAGACAGCCACCGGGGAGCTGTTTTTT. Its protein is CASSETATGELFF. This rearrangement joins TRBV5-1 to TRBJ2-2; a weak D match, TRBD1 (5 bases). The V end was cut by 4 bases, the J end by 4 bases, with 8 bases between. Germline loops: CDR1 SGHRS, CDR2 YFSETQ. CDR3 size: 13 residues. Combining the CDR3 with reference TRBV5-1 and TRBJ2-2 gives the whole variable domain KAGVTQTPRYLIKTRGQQVTLSCSPISGHRSVSWYQQTPGQGLQFLFEYFSETQRNKGNFPGRFSGRQFSNSRSEMNVSTLELGDSALYLCASSETATGELFFGEGSRLTVL.

The CDR3 bases are TGTGCCAGCAGCCCCGGACAGGATTATGGCTACACCTTC. Amino acid sequence: CASSPGQDYGYTF. V and J are TRBV3-1 (or the pseudogene TRBV3-2) and TRBJ1-2; TRBD1 matches at 7 bases. The V gene's germline CDR1 is LGHDT and CDR2 YNNKEL (reference sequence). CDR3 length equals 13 residues. With V trimmed by 4 bases and J by 5 bases, 4 bases remained unmatched.

The chain combines TRBV25-1 with TRBJ1-2; D may be TRBD1 (5 bases). The CDR3 is 13 amino acids. The germline gives CDR1 MGHDK, CDR2 SYGVNS. Deletions cut 3 bases from V and 8 bases from J, with 13 bases between. The CDR3 sequence: CASSELQGYGYTF. Here the CDR3 DNA reads TGTGCCAGCAGTGAGCTTCAGGGATACGGCTACACCTTC.

The chain uses TRBV19 and TRBJ1-2, with 8 bases matching TRBD1. V was clipped by 3 bases and J by 8 bases; unmatched bases: 11. The CDR3 is made up of 15 amino acids. Germline V gives CDR1 LNHDA, CDR2 SQIVND (reference sequence). CDR3 nucleotide sequence: TGTGCCAGTAGTATTTTTGCCAGGGGGCTGAAAGGCTACACCTTC. Its protein product is CASSIFARGLKGYTF. The full variable domain, its missing parts supplied by reference TRBV19 and TRBJ1-2, is DGGITQSPKYLFRKEGQNVTLSCEQNLNHDAMYWYRQDPGQGLRLIYYSQIVNDFQKGDIAEGYSVSREKKESFPLTVTSAQKNPTAFYLCASSIFARGLKGYTFGSGTRLTVV.

Regarding this clone: Within the sample, other DNA sequences also encode this same CDR3. The V and J genes are TRBV5-1 and TRBJ2-1; D possibly corresponds to TRBD1 (5 bases). Trimming removed 0 bases from V and 0 bases from J, with 7 bases in between. The CDR3 runs 15 residues. Germline loops: CDR1 SGHRS, CDR2 YFSETQ. The CDR3 DNA reads TGCGCCAGCAGCTTGGAGGGGTCCTCCTACAATGAGCAGTTCTTC. Translated: CASSLEGSSYNEQFF. Full variable domain (missing parts from reference TRBV5-1 and TRBJ2-1): KAGVTQTPRYLIKTRGQQVTLSCSPISGHRSVSWYQQTPGQGLQFLFEYFSETQRNKGNFPGRFSGRQFSNSRSEMNVSTLELGDSALYLCASSLEGSSYNEQFFGPGTRLTVL.

The V gene is TRBV28, the J gene TRBJ2-7; D remains unclear. Germline V gives CDR1 MDHEN, CDR2 SYDVKM. V dropped 4 bases and J dropped 6 bases, with 13 bases sitting between them. The CDR3 spans 13 residues. CDR3 DNA sequence: TGTGCCAGCAGTTATGCCCAGGTGCGCGAGCAGTACTTC. As protein: CASSYAQVREQYF.

This clone has just one count. This chain links TRBV10-2 with TRBJ2-1; D is ambiguous. CDR3 size: 14 residues. Germline values: CDR1 WSHSY, CDR2 SAAADI. V was shortened by 0 bases and J by 8 bases, with 11 bases between the two germline ends. The CDR3 region is CASSESLSIDEQFF. Here the CDR3 DNA reads TGCGCCAGCAGTGAGTCGCTTAGTATCGATGAGCAGTTCTTC.

This rearrangement joins TRBV6-5 to TRBJ2-5; D is uncertain. The CDR3 has 13 amino acids. Trimming took 7 bases from V and 5 from J, leaving 14 bases between them. Looked up from germline, CDR1 is MNHEY and CDR2 is SVGAGI. CDR3 protein: CASTPSLAETQYF. CDR3 DNA sequence: TGTGCCAGCACCCCTAGTCTGGCGGAGACCCAGTACTTC.

This clone turned up a few times. V and J are TRBV6-1 and TRBJ1-4; D is unresolved. The V and J ends lost 2 bases and 8 bases respectively, with 15 bases between them. The CDR3 has 15 residues. Germline CDR1 is MNHNS and CDR2 is SASEGT. The CDR3 DNA sequence: TGTGCCAGCAGTGAATCCACGGGAGCTTGGGAAAAACTGTTTTTT. The encoded protein is CASSESTGAWEKLFF.

The chain joins TRBV4-1 to TRBJ1-2; weak D call: TRBD1 (6 bases). Trimming shortened V by 3 bases and J by 7 bases, and 21 bases separated the two germline ends. Germline CDR1 is MGHRA and CDR2 is YSYEKL. CDR3 length: 16 amino acids. The chain's CDR3 is CASSHGISRGAGGYTF. Here the CDR3 DNA reads TGCGCCAGCAGCCATGGGATCTCACGGGGGGCGGGTGGCTACACCTTC.

The chain employs TRBV7-8 and TRBJ2-5; 8 bases agree with TRBD2. This CDR3 spans 16 amino acids. Germline trimming cut 5 bases from V and 4 bases from J; bases unmatched to any gene: 12. CDR1 is SGHVS, CDR2 FQNEAQ, per germline. The CDR3 sequence: CASSPLGGGPAETQYF. The CDR3 bases are TGTGCCAGCAGCCCACTTGGCGGGGGGCCCGCAGAGACCCAGTACTTC.

The rearrangement joins TRBV6-5 to TRBJ2-1; D possibly corresponds to TRBD2 (7 bases). The ends were cut back, 1 base at V and 5 bases at J, with 12 bases in the middle. The germline gives CDR1 MNHEY, CDR2 SVGAGI. The CDR3 spans 15 residues. CDR3 in amino acids: CASSYWRGQDNEQFF. The DNA for the CDR3 is TGTGCCAGCAGTTACTGGCGGGGGCAGGACAATGAGCAGTTCTTC.

This clone has only one observation. The rearrangement uses TRBV28 and TRBJ1-3; no firm D call. Trimming took 5 bases from V and 4 from J, leaving 12 bases between them. The CDR3 loop spans 14 amino acids. The germline gives CDR1 MDHEN, CDR2 SYDVKM. The DNA of the CDR3 is TGTGCCAGCAGTCCCCCTCTGAGGGGAAACACCATATATTTT. Encoded protein: CASSPPLRGNTIYF.